The 20 T cell receptor beta chains reported below all come from one sample, sequenced in a study of T cell changes during pregnancy in multiple sclerosis. The table came from immunoSEQ multiplex PCR; TCRdb's copy has only in-frame clones and leaves some out. In the table there are under 50,000 clones, just over 90% of which are singletons. This sample comprised CD8+ T cells from peripheral blood mononuclear cells, obtained after pregnancy. The source is a female donor with multiple sclerosis, enrolled in a pregnancy study.

The DNA of the CDR3 is TGTGCCAGCAGCGTAGCTAGGGACAGGGTCCACACCGGGGAGCTGTTTTTT. Translating it yields CASSVARDRVHTGELFF. The chain joins TRBV9 to TRBJ2-2; 9 bases agree with TRBD1. CDR3 length equals 17 residues. V lost 0 bases, J lost 3 bases, and 6 bases stayed unmatched. Germline lookup yields CDR1 SGDLS and CDR2 YYNGEE. Based on the CDR3 plus reference TRBV9 and TRBJ2-2, the full variable domain is DSGVTQTPKHLITATGQRVTLRCSPRSGDLSVYWYQQSLDQGLQFLIQYYNGEERAKGNILERFSAQQFPDLHSELNLSSLELGDSALYFCASSVARDRVHTGELFFGEGSRLTVL.

V is TRBV9 and J is TRBJ2-2; D ambiguous. Trimming took 0 bases from V and 4 from J, leaving 13 bases between them. The CDR3 loop spans 16 amino acids. The germline V gene encodes CDR1 SGDLS and CDR2 YYNGEE. In DNA form, the CDR3 reads TGTGCCAGCAGCGTAGCTAAGGCAGGCCGCACCGGGGAGCTGTTTTTT. Its translation is CASSVAKAGRTGELFF.

This clone turned up a few times. The chain is built from TRBV5-1 and TRBJ2-2; D gene unclear. The V gene lost 5 bases and the J gene lost 7 bases, with 6 bases spanning the gap. This CDR3 is built from 11 residues. Germline-derived CDR1 and CDR2 are SGHRS and YFSETQ. CDR3 nucleotides: TGCGCCAGCAGGACGGGCGGGGAGCTGTTTTTT. It yields the protein CASRTGGELFF.

The CDR3 sequence: CASSSDRVGYEQYF. The CDR3 nucleotides read TGTGCCAGCAGCTCGGACAGGGTGGGGTACGAGCAGTACTTC. The rearrangement uses TRBV7-8 and TRBJ2-7; TRBD1 matches 8 bases. Germline V CDR1 and CDR2: SGHVS, FQNEAQ. J gave up 4 bases and V 4 bases, and 6 bases lay outside the gene matches. The CDR3 contains 14 residues.

This clone has just one count. This chain links TRBV27 with TRBJ2-1, with TRBD2 matching over 11 bases. The germline gives CDR1 MNHEY, CDR2 SMNVEV (reference sequence). The ends lost 5 bases at V and 7 bases at J; junction bases unmatched: 13. CDR3 size: 17 residues. The CDR3 loop reads CASSKNHLAGGMNEQFF. CDR3 coding DNA: TGTGCCAGCAGTAAAAACCACCTAGCGGGGGGAATGAATGAGCAGTTCTTC.

This clone was seen just once. The rearrangement links TRBV9 to TRBJ2-4, with 13 bases lining up with TRBD2. Germline assignment: CDR1 SGDLS and CDR2 YYNGEE. V trimming: 5 bases; J trimming: 0 bases; junction bases outside the gene matches: 2. There are 16 residues in the CDR3. CDR3 in amino acids: CASSRTSGGAKNIQYF. As DNA, the CDR3 is TGTGCCAGCAGTAGGACTAGCGGGGGAGCCAAAAACATTCAGTACTTC.

CDR3 sequence (DNA): TGTGCCAGCAGCGCCTCCCGGGACACCTCCTACGAGCAGTACTTC. Translated, it gives CASSASRDTSYEQYF. The chain uses TRBV9 and TRBJ2-7; TRBD1 is a possible D gene (6 bases). V was shortened by 3 bases and J by 0 bases, with 13 bases between the two germline ends. The CDR3 length is 15 residues. The germline V gene encodes CDR1 SGDLS and CDR2 YYNGEE.

The J gene is TRBJ2-3, the V gene TRBV7-2; 7 nucleotides agree with TRBD1. Per germline, CDR1 SGHTA and CDR2 FQGNSA. There are 17 residues in the CDR3. Trimming cost V 4 bases and J 0 bases; bases outside gene matches: 10. This chain's CDR3 is CASSSPGTVSSTDTQYF. In nucleotides, the CDR3 is TGTGCCAGCAGCTCACCCGGGACAGTTTCTAGCACAGATACGCAGTATTTT.

The chain recombines TRBV7-9 with TRBJ2-7; TRBD2 matches at 7 bases. The V and J ends lost 1 base and 12 bases, in that order; junction bases with no gene match: 6. Germline V gene lookup returns CDR1 SEHNR and CDR2 FQNEAQ (reference sequence). The CDR3 has 12 amino acids. CDR3 amino acids: CASSLGTREAYF. The CDR3 coding sequence is TGTGCCAGCAGCTTAGGGACCCGGGAGGCGTACTTC.

The V and J genes are TRBV9 and TRBJ2-5; possibly TRBD2 for D (6 bases). Trimming shortened V by 6 bases and J by 3 bases, and 12 bases separated the two germline ends. Germline V gene sequence: CDR1 SGDLS, CDR2 YYNGEE. CDR3 length: 13 residues. In DNA, the CDR3 is TGTGCCAGCAAGGCGGGGACTGAAGAGACCCAGTACTTC. Protein product: CASKAGTEETQYF.

This chain joins TRBV7-6 and TRBJ1-6, with a possible D match to TRBD1 (5 bases). The ends were cut back, 3 bases at V and 8 bases at J, with 11 bases in the middle. CDR3 length: 14 amino acids. CDR1 is SGHVS and CDR2 is FNYEAQ in the germline V gene. The CDR3 region is CASSLARGDSPLHF. Here the CDR3 DNA reads TGTGCCAGCAGCTTGGCAAGGGGCGATTCACCCCTCCACTTT.

Only one count was recorded for this clone. The chain uses TRBV7-6 and TRBJ2-1; 8 bases are a match to TRBD2. The CDR3 is 15 residues long. The V segment lost 2 bases and the J segment 2 bases; nucleotides outside the gene matches: 2. Looked up from germline, CDR1 is SGHVS and CDR2 is FNYEAQ. This CDR3 reads CASSLRGGPYNEQFF. The CDR3 DNA sequence: TGTGCCAGCAGCTTACGGGGGGGACCCTACAATGAGCAGTTCTTC.

The chain recombines TRBV7-9 with TRBJ2-1, with 9 bases fitting TRBD2. V was pared by 0 bases and J by 4 bases, with 7 bases of the junction left unmatched. CDR1 is SEHNR, CDR2 FQNEAQ, per germline (reference sequence). The CDR3 loop spans 17 amino acids. CDR3 loop: CASSLATASGNYNEQFF. The CDR3 region has the DNA TGTGCCAGCAGCTTAGCGACGGCTAGCGGGAATTACAATGAGCAGTTCTTC.

Here the CDR3 reads CASWQRRDTEAFF. The CDR3 nucleotides read TGTGCCAGCTGGCAGCGGCGGGACACTGAAGCTTTCTTT. The chain has TRBV2 and TRBJ1-1, with no clear D. The length of the CDR3 is 13 residues. CDR1 and CDR2 (germline): SNHLY, FYNNEI. V lost 8 bases and J lost 3, with 13 bases in between.

V usage is TRBV7-2 and J usage is TRBJ2-7, with 7 nucleotides matching TRBD1. This CDR3 is built from 15 residues. V lost 3 bases to trimming and J lost 1 base; unmatched junction nucleotides: 6. Germline-derived CDR1 and CDR2 are SGHTA and FQGNSA. The DNA for the CDR3 is TGTGCCAGCAGCTTCCCGGAGACAGGGTCCTACGAGCAGTACTTC. This sequence encodes CASSFPETGSYEQYF. Together with reference TRBV7-2 and TRBJ2-7, the CDR3 gives the full variable domain: GAGVSQSPSNKVTEKGKDVELRCDPISGHTALYWYRQSLGQGLEFLIYFQGNSAPDKSGLPSDRFSAERTGGSVSTLTIQRTQQEDSAVYLCASSFPETGSYEQYFGPGTRLTVT.

V is TRBV6-5 and J is TRBJ2-5; 11 bases fit TRBD2. With 3 bases clipped from V and 5 bases from J, the junction kept 8 bases outside the gene matches. Germline V gene data show CDR1 as MNHEY and CDR2 as SVGAGI. The CDR3 contains 16 residues. The CDR3 is CASSYPSGGTGETQYF. In nucleotides, the CDR3 is TGTGCCAGCAGTTATCCTAGCGGGGGGACAGGGGAGACCCAGTACTTC.

This sequence joins TRBV4-1 and TRBJ2-7, with D possibly matching TRBD2 (6 bases). There are 13 residues in the CDR3. Germline CDR1 and CDR2: MGHRA and YSYEKL. Trimming stripped 4 bases from V and 7 bases from J, with 14 bases between. CDR3: CASSLAASWEQYF. CDR3 coding DNA: TGCGCCAGCAGCCTAGCGGCCTCCTGGGAGCAGTACTTC.

V is TRBV28 and J is TRBJ2-3, with 9 bases that match TRBD1. This CDR3 region has 15 residues. J lost 3 bases, V lost 6 bases, and 7 bases had no gene match. Germline V CDR1 and CDR2: MDHEN, SYDVKM. CDR3 amino acids: CASSRDRASTDTQYF. CDR3 nucleotide sequence: TGTGCCAGCAGCCGGGACAGGGCATCAACAGATACGCAGTATTTT.

A single count supports this clone. The V and J genes are TRBV5-3 and TRBJ2-4; TRBD1 agrees at 7 bases. TRBV5-3 is filed as an ORF, its function uncertain. The CDR3 has 14 amino acids. The ends lost 4 bases at V and 9 bases at J; junction bases unmatched: 10. The CDR3 region is CARSRDREGCIQYF. The CDR3 bases are TGTGCCAGAAGCCGCGACAGGGAAGGGTGCATTCAGTACTTC.

V and J are TRBV9 and TRBJ2-5; 8 bases fit TRBD1. The J call is doubtful: the DNA matches TRBJ2-7 better. Germline V gives CDR1 SGDLS, CDR2 YYNGEE. The CDR3 contains 14 residues. CDR3 in amino acids: CASSPRTGSYEQYF. The CDR3 DNA follows: TGTGCCAGCAGCCCCCGGACAGGGTCCTACGAGCAGTACTTC.